The 30 T cell receptor beta chains below all came from one sample that was sequenced in a study of PD-1 blockade in mismatch repair-deficient tumors. Sequenced by immunoSEQ multiplex PCR; TCRdb stores in-frame clones only, minus some. The sample lists around 100,000 clones, under 90% occurring once. This sample comprised peripheral blood, obtained 35 to 37 weeks after starting pembrolizumab. The source of these receptors is an adult with mismatch repair-deficient cancer.

This sequence joins TRBV2 and TRBJ2-2, with D unclear. The V end was cut by 8 bases, the J end by 0 bases, with 13 bases between. The V gene's germline CDR1 is SNHLY and CDR2 FYNNEI. The CDR3 extends over 15 amino acids. In DNA, the CDR3 is TGTGCCAGCCGTGCCCGGACCACGAACACCGGGGAGCTGTTTTTT. Its translation is CASRARTTNTGELFF.

This chain joins TRBV6-6 and TRBJ2-6; D is unresolved. Germline CDR1 MNHNY, CDR2 SVGAGI (reference sequence). The V gene lost 4 bases and the J gene lost 1 base, with 8 bases spanning the gap. This CDR3 comprises 15 residues. The CDR3 here is CASSFAGSGANVLTF. The CDR3 nucleotides read TGTGCCAGCAGTTTTGCCGGATCTGGGGCCAACGTCCTGACTTTC.

The CDR3 sequence: CASSYASGTPSSEQYF. CDR3 sequence (DNA): TGTGCCAGCAGTTACGCTTCCGGGACACCTTCGAGCGAGCAGTACTTC. The V call is TRBV6-6, the J call TRBJ2-7; weak D call: TRBD1 (6 bases). This CDR3 is built from 16 residues. Trimming cost V 2 bases and J 6 bases, with 20 bases left between them. Germline CDR1 and CDR2: MNHNY and SVGAGI (reference sequence).

The J gene is TRBJ2-3, the V gene TRBV5-6; 9 nucleotides align to TRBD2. Germline V gene sequence: CDR1 SGHDT, CDR2 YYEEEE. V lost 4 bases, J lost 0 bases, and 9 bases stayed unmatched. The CDR3 runs to 17 residues. As DNA, the CDR3 is TGTGCCAGCAGCACGGCCGGGACTAGCTATAGCACAGATACGCAGTATTTT. Translating gives CASSTAGTSYSTDTQYF.

V usage is TRBV7-2 and J usage is TRBJ2-5, with 7 bases aligning to TRBD2. From germline, CDR1 is SGHTA and CDR2 FQGNSA. This CDR3 comprises 15 residues. Trimming took 4 bases from V and 5 from J; bases not matched to a gene: 10. CDR3 region: CASSSGLVVAETQYF. The CDR3 nucleotides are TGTGCCAGCAGCTCTGGACTAGTGGTTGCCGAGACCCAGTACTTC.

J is TRBJ2-5 and V is TRBV7-8, with 11 nucleotides matching TRBD1. V shed 2 bases, J shed 5 bases, and the junction held 4 bases outside the gene matches. Germline-derived CDR1 and CDR2 are SGHVS and FQNEAQ. The CDR3 extends over 15 amino acids. The DNA of the CDR3 is TGTGCCAGCAGCTTACGGACAGGGGGCTGGGAGACCCAGTACTTC. Its protein is CASSLRTGGWETQYF.

The chain is built from TRBV6-1 and TRBJ1-1; 7 bases match TRBD1. V dropped 4 bases and J dropped 1; count of bases not matched to a gene: 9. CDR1 is MNHNS, CDR2 SASEGT, per germline. The CDR3 totals 16 residues. The CDR3 region is CASSVTGELWNTEAFF. In DNA, the CDR3 is TGTGCCAGCAGTGTTACAGGGGAGTTGTGGAACACTGAAGCTTTCTTT.

The chain is built from TRBV15 and TRBJ2-5, with a tentative D call TRBD1 (5 bases). CDR1 LNHNV and CDR2 YYDKDF come from the germline V gene (reference sequence). With 2 bases removed from V and 2 bases from J, the gap between germline ends came to 18 bases. The CDR3 is made up of 17 amino acids. CDR3 bases: TGTGCCACCAGCAGATTTTTGGGTACCGACAGACAAGAGACCCAGTACTTC. As protein: CATSRFLGTDRQETQYF.

This chain links TRBV11-3 with TRBJ2-2, with TRBD2 identical over 7 bases. The CDR3 is 17 residues long. V was pared by 1 base and J by 3 bases, with 8 bases of the junction left unmatched. Germline V gives CDR1 SGHNT, CDR2 YENEEA. This CDR3 reads CASSLVLASGYTGELFF. In DNA form, the CDR3 reads TGTGCCAGCAGCTTAGTCTTGGCTAGCGGATACACCGGGGAGCTGTTTTTT.

This chain connects TRBV7-6 to TRBJ2-5; D not certain. Per germline, CDR1 SGHVS and CDR2 FNYEAQ. The CDR3 is made up of 11 amino acids. V lost 2 bases and J lost 3, with 1 base in between. The CDR3 here is CASSLKETQYF. The DNA of the CDR3 is TGTGCCAGCAGCTTAAAAGAGACCCAGTACTTC.

The J gene is TRBJ2-5, the V gene TRBV5-8; either TRBD1 or TRBD2 may fit D (5 bases each). Trimming took off 5 bases at V and 1 base at J, with 15 bases between the two ends. Looked up from germline, CDR1 is SGHTS and CDR2 is YDEGEE. This CDR3 has 15 residues. The CDR3 DNA reads TGTGCCAGCAGTTCCCAGGGAGCGCCCCAAGAGACCCAGTACTTC. Residues: CASSSQGAPQETQYF. Together with reference TRBV5-8 and TRBJ2-5, the CDR3 gives the full variable domain: EAGVTQSPTHLIKTRGQQATLRCSPISGHTSVYWYQQALGLGLQFLLWYDEGEERNRGNFPPRFSGRQFPNYSSELNVNALELEDSALYLCASSSQGAPQETQYFGPGTRLLVL.

V usage is TRBV4-2 and J usage is TRBJ2-6; 12 bases align to TRBD2. The V and J ends lost 4 bases and 2 bases, in that order; junction bases with no gene match: 9. CDR1 and CDR2 (germline): LGHNA, YNFKEQ. There are 19 residues in the CDR3. CDR3 in amino acids: CASSPIGLAGTAGANVLTF. The CDR3 region has the DNA TGTGCCAGCAGCCCCATAGGACTAGCGGGAACGGCTGGGGCCAACGTCCTGACTTTC.

The rearrangement uses TRBV20-1 and TRBJ2-7; D unclear. V lost 6 bases and J lost 4, with 10 bases in between. The CDR3 spans 11 residues. CDR1 and CDR2 from the germline V gene are DFQATT and SNEGSKA (reference sequence). The CDR3 spells CSAGMSYEQYF. As DNA, the CDR3 is TGCAGTGCGGGTATGAGTTACGAGCAGTACTTC.

The gene calls are TRBV10-2 and TRBJ2-7, with TRBD1 identical over 7 bases. The germline V gene has CDR1 WSHSY and CDR2 SAAADI. The CDR3 contains 13 residues. Trimming cost V 5 bases and J 2 bases; bases outside gene matches: 3. The CDR3 region has the DNA TGCGCCAGCAGTCCGGGACAGACCTACGAGCAGTACTTC. Protein: CASSPGQTYEQYF.

The chain joins TRBV5-4 to TRBJ1-2, with D unresolved. Germline CDR1 is SGHNT and CDR2 is YYREEE (reference sequence). Trimming removed 4 bases from V and 0 bases from J, with 13 bases in between. The CDR3 spans 15 residues. The CDR3 region has the DNA TGTGCCAGCAGCCCCCGCAGGACGGCTAACTATGGCTACACCTTC. Translated, it gives CASSPRRTANYGYTF.

The rearrangement uses TRBV6-5 and TRBJ2-3; 13 bases line up with TRBD2. V was pared by 5 bases and J by 8 bases, with 7 bases of the junction left unmatched. This CDR3 has 15 residues. Germline assignment: CDR1 MNHEY and CDR2 SVGAGI. Written as DNA, the CDR3 is TGTGCCAGCAGTGCCGGGACTAGCGGGAAGGGTACGCAGTATTTT. This sequence encodes CASSAGTSGKGTQYF.

The chain has TRBV5-1 and TRBJ2-1; either TRBD1 or TRBD2 may supply D (6 bases each). CDR3 size: 15 residues. The V end lost 3 bases, the J end lost 15 bases, and 25 bases lay between the germline ends. From germline, CDR1 is SGHRS and CDR2 YFSETQ. The CDR3 DNA sequence: TGCGCCAGCAGCTCTCGGGACACTGGGAGAGGGGGACTGTTCTTC. Translated: CASSSRDTGRGGLFF.

This clone was observed a single time. The chain couples TRBV19 to TRBJ2-1, with 10 positions matching TRBD2. Germline-derived CDR1 and CDR2 are LNHDA and SQIVND (reference sequence). This CDR3 is 15 amino acids long. The V and J ends lost 2 bases and 6 bases, in that order; junction bases with no gene match: 4. In DNA form, the CDR3 reads TGTGCCAGTAGTATAACCCTAGCGGGAGTCAATGAGCAGTTCTTC. Translation: CASSITLAGVNEQFF.

This clone was counted a few times. The rearrangement joins TRBV5-5 to TRBJ1-2, with unresolved D. Trimming shortened V by 3 bases and J by 11 bases, and 14 bases separated the two germline ends. From germline, CDR1 is SGHKS and CDR2 YYEKEE (reference sequence). The CDR3 covers 12 residues. CDR3 nucleotides: TGTGCCAGCAGCTCGGGGATGTTTGAGTACACCTTC. Amino acids: CASSSGMFEYTF.

The V and J genes are TRBV5-4 and TRBJ1-2; weak D call: TRBD1 (5 bases). Germline V gene lookup returns CDR1 SGHNT and CDR2 YYREEE (reference sequence). This CDR3 is 16 amino acids long. The germline V and J ends were trimmed by 5 bases and 0 bases, with 17 bases remaining between them. The CDR3 DNA sequence: TGTGCCAGCAGGCCTGTCCGGGACGGATCTAACTATGGCTACACCTTC. It specifies CASRPVRDGSNYGYTF.

This clone was counted a single time. The CDR3 DNA reads TGTGCCAGCAGTAGTAGCGGGGGGATTCTTGAGCAGTTCTTC. Translation: CASSSSGGILEQFF. This chain connects TRBV6-5 to TRBJ2-1; the match to TRBD2 covers 10 bases. V was clipped by 5 bases and J by 9 bases; unmatched bases: 7. Germline values: CDR1 MNHEY, CDR2 SVGAGI. The CDR3 is 14 residues long.

To note about this clone: Other DNA sequences within the sample encode an identical CDR3. The chain combines TRBV5-4 with TRBJ1-1; D is unresolved. The CDR3 consists of 13 residues. The germline CDR1 and CDR2 sequences are SGHNT and YYREEE (reference sequence). V lost 0 bases and J lost 0, with 3 bases in between. CDR3 nucleotide sequence: TGTGCCAGCAGCTTGGGCGTGAACACTGAAGCTTTCTTT. It yields the protein CASSLGVNTEAFF.

V usage is TRBV7-3 and J usage is TRBJ2-1, with 10 bases identical to TRBD2. CDR1 and CDR2 from the germline V gene are SGHTA and FQGTGA. The CDR3 loop spans 15 amino acids. Germline trimming cut 5 bases from V and 10 bases from J; bases unmatched to any gene: 11. The CDR3 region is CASSPQLAGVPEQFF. CDR3 sequence (DNA): TGTGCCAGCAGCCCACAGCTAGCGGGAGTCCCCGAGCAGTTCTTC.

This clone is a singleton in its sample. The rearrangement joins TRBV18 to TRBJ2-3; a possible D gene is TRBD2 (5 bases). This CDR3 spans 15 amino acids. The V gene lost 5 bases and the J gene lost 2 bases, with 14 bases spanning the gap. Germline CDR1 reads KGHSH; CDR2 reads LQKENI. DNA for the CDR3: TGTGCCAGCTCAAGTTTACGGGGTAACACAGATACGCAGTATTTT. Its protein product is CASSSLRGNTDTQYF.

The rearrangement uses TRBV19 and TRBJ2-3, with D possibly matching TRBD2 (6 bases). The CDR3 has 14 residues. Germline V gene sequence: CDR1 LNHDA, CDR2 SQIVND (reference sequence). The ends were cut back, 6 bases at V and 4 bases at J, with 14 bases in the middle. In nucleotides, the CDR3 is TGTGCCAGTAGCCCCCCCGGAGGGGCAGATACGCAGTATTTT. Amino acids: CASSPPGGADTQYF.

The V and J genes are TRBV6-1 and TRBJ2-1, with D hard to call. The CDR3 is 14 amino acids. Germline V gene lookup returns CDR1 MNHNS and CDR2 SASEGT. The V end lost 6 bases, the J end lost 0 bases, and 9 bases lay between the germline ends. The DNA of the CDR3 is TGTGCCAGCAGCGACTTCTACTCCTACAATGAGCAGTTCTTC. Its translation: CASSDFYSYNEQFF.

V gene TRBV11-3 combines with J gene TRBJ1-1, with TRBD1 identical over 10 bases. Germline CDR1 and CDR2: SGHNT and YENEEA. Losses at the gene ends were 3 bases for V and 2 bases for J; bases not matched to a gene: 6. The CDR3 sequence is 16 residues long. CDR3 sequence: CASSLGQGQGNTEAFF. The CDR3 nucleotides are TGTGCCAGCAGCTTGGGACAGGGGCAAGGAAACACTGAAGCTTTCTTT.

The J gene is TRBJ2-7, the V gene TRBV5-1; D gene ambiguous. The V gene's germline CDR1 is SGHRS and CDR2 YFSETQ. Trimming shortened V by 5 bases and J by 6 bases, and 18 bases separated the two germline ends. CDR3 length: 14 amino acids. CDR3 DNA: TGCGCCAGCAGGGCCGGGCCCCTAGGGCTCGAGCAGTACTTC. As protein: CASRAGPLGLEQYF.

CDR3 bases: TGTGCCAGCAGTTCTGGGACGGTAACTTCCTACGAGCAGTACTTC. Its translation: CASSSGTVTSYEQYF. The chain combines TRBV6-1 with TRBJ2-7, with D perhaps TRBD1 or TRBD2 (5 bases each). The CDR3 has 15 amino acids. Germline lookup yields CDR1 MNHNS and CDR2 SASEGT. The germline V and J ends were trimmed by 5 bases and 1 base, with 15 bases remaining between them.

The chain is built from TRBV7-6 and TRBJ2-7; TRBD1 agrees at 9 bases. Germline V gene lookup returns CDR1 SGHVS and CDR2 FNYEAQ. The trim removed 0 bases at V and 5 bases at J, leaving 8 bases unmatched. This CDR3 is built from 16 residues. The CDR3 loop is CASSLARGTGNHEQYF. Here the CDR3 DNA reads TGTGCCAGCAGCTTAGCTCGGGGGACAGGGAATCACGAGCAGTACTTC.